In its sample, the clone carrying this T cell receptor beta chain was seen a few times. The antigen is undetermined. In germline, CDR1 is SGHTA, CDR2 FQGTGA. The CDR3 extends over 13 amino acids. Trimming removed 1 base from V and 4 bases from J, with 7 bases in between. The data were taken from a study of shared clonotypes between healthy human individuals. Study-wide results and caveats: Sequencing depth was a factor that was expected to affect clonotype sharing among donors.

Some clones are missing from TCRdb's copy, which holds only in-frame ones; the method was immunoSEQ multiplex PCR. In the table there are hundreds of thousands of clones, approximately 79% of which are singletons. Input material: memory CD4+ T cells sorted from blood. Subset meaning: CD45RA-negative fraction. This sequence was found in a woman aged 30 to 39 in good health. The V and J genes are TRBV7-3 and TRBJ1-1; D ambiguous. In nucleotides, the CDR3 is TGTGCCAGCAGCTTAAATGCATTCACTGAAGCTTTCTTT. It encodes CASSLNAFTEAFF.